Below, one T cell receptor (beta chain) is given with its context. The CDR3 sequence is 13 residues long. V lost 2 bases to trimming and J lost 0 bases, with 5 bases between them. The V gene's germline CDR1 is SEHNR and CDR2 FQNEAQ (reference sequence). Only in-frame clones appear in the TCRdb table, and some are missing; sequencing was by immunoSEQ multiplex PCR. This sample has roughly 600,000 clones, with roughly 98% found just once. In the naive CD8 group, cells lacked CD45RO and were positively selected for CCR7, so terminally differentiated effector memory CD45RA+ cells were left out. This entry belongs to a study of shared clonotypes between healthy human individuals.

Sequenced: naive CD8+ T cells sorted from blood. This chain links TRBV7-9 with TRBJ2-7; D remains ambiguous. This TCR was sampled from a man aged 25 to 40 in good health. This chain's CDR3 is CASSLQISYEQYF. The CDR3 coding sequence is TGTGCCAGCAGCTTACAGATCTCCTACGAGCAGTACTTC.